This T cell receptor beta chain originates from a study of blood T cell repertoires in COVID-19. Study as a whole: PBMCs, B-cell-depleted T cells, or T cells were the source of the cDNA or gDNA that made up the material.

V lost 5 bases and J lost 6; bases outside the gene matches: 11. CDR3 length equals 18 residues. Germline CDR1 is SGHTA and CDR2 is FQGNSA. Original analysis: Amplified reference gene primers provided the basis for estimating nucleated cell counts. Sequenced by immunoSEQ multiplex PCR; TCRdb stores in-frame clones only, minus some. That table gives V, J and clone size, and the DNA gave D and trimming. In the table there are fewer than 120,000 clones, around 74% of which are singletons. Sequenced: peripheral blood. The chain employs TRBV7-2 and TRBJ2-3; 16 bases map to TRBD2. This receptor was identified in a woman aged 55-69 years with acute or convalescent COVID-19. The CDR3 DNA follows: TGTGCCAGCAGCCGCGGGACTAGCGGGGGGGCGGCTTCTGATACGCAGTATTTT. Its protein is CASSRGTSGGAASDTQYF.